A single sample gave rise to the 26 T cell receptor beta chains below, sequenced in a study of shared clonotypes between healthy human individuals. The method was immunoSEQ multiplex PCR; TCRdb's version includes in-frame clones alone and lacks a portion of them. The sample contains about 1.1 million clones, around 78% of which appear only once. Sequenced: memory CD4+ T cells from PBMCs. Described subset: CD45RA-negative fraction. The receptors were gathered from a man aged 18 to 29 in good health. Some clones in this sample may be carry-over from other donors' samples.

V gene TRBV28 combines with J gene TRBJ1-2; 10 nucleotides agree with TRBD1. This CDR3 spans 13 amino acids. Germline V gives CDR1 MDHEN, CDR2 SYDVKM. Germline trimming cut 6 bases from V and 7 bases from J; bases unmatched to any gene: 5. The CDR3 nucleotides are TGTGCCAGCAGCGACAGGGGGCGAGTTGGCTACACCTTC. Amino acid sequence: CASSDRGRVGYTF.

On this clone itself: A far larger clone is one base from this, pointing to a likely read error. Within the sample, other DNA sequences also encode this same CDR3. This chain connects TRBV6-1 to TRBJ1-4, with unresolved D. The CDR3 runs 14 residues. CDR1 is MNHNS, CDR2 SASEGT, per germline. The ends were cut back, 5 bases at V and 2 bases at J, with 9 bases in the middle. For the CDR3, the DNA is TGTGCCAGCAGTCCCCAGACGACTAATGAAAAACTGTTTTTT. Translated: CASSPQTTNEKLFF.

This chain uses TRBV28 with TRBJ1-1; D is unresolved. This CDR3 has 13 amino acids. Trimming stripped 8 bases from V and 1 base from J, with 11 bases between. CDR1 MDHEN and CDR2 SYDVKM come from the germline V gene. CDR3: CASLRTENTEAFF. CDR3 bases: TGTGCCAGCCTCCGGACGGAGAACACTGAAGCTTTCTTT. Complete variable domain (other parts from reference TRBV28 and TRBJ1-1): DVKVTQSSRYLVKRTGEKVFLECVQDMDHENMFWYRQDPGLGLRLIYFSYDVKMKEKGDIPEGYSVSREKKERFSLILESASTNQTSMYLCASLRTENTEAFFGQGTRLTVV.

J is TRBJ1-1 and V is TRBV2; perhaps TRBD1 as D (5 bases). This CDR3 contains 14 residues. CDR1 and CDR2 (germline): SNHLY, FYNNEI. V was pared by 10 bases and J by 2 bases, with 17 bases between. CDR3 bases: TGTGCCACCACAGGCCATGGGGGAAACACTGAAGCTTTCTTT. Translation gives CATTGHGGNTEAFF.

This sequence joins TRBV27 and TRBJ2-1; the match to TRBD1 covers 9 bases. The trim removed 7 bases at V and 4 bases at J, leaving 8 bases unmatched. Germline V gives CDR1 MNHEY, CDR2 SMNVEV (reference sequence). The CDR3 is 15 residues long. CDR3 nucleotides: TGTGCCAGCACCCCGGGGGACAGGGATTACAATGAGCAGTTCTTC. Its protein product is CASTPGDRDYNEQFF.

The gene calls are TRBV7-2 and TRBJ2-1; TRBD2 is a possible D gene (6 bases). V was shortened by 5 bases and J by 2 bases, with 13 bases between the two germline ends. The CDR3 is made up of 15 amino acids. Germline assignment: CDR1 SGHTA and CDR2 FQGNSA. The CDR3 protein is CASSGRDSTYNEQFF. CDR3 DNA sequence: TGTGCCAGCAGCGGACGGGACTCTACCTACAATGAGCAGTTCTTC.

J is TRBJ1-3 and V is TRBV28, with 7 bases fitting TRBD1. The CDR3 is made up of 15 amino acids. V shed 5 bases, J shed 6 bases, and the junction held 10 bases outside the gene matches. Germline V gene lookup returns CDR1 MDHEN and CDR2 SYDVKM. Here the CDR3 DNA reads TGTGCCAGCAGTGCAGGGGGAGGGCTGGAAAACACCATATATTTT. Translation gives CASSAGGGLENTIYF.

The chain employs TRBV5-1 and TRBJ1-1; maybe TRBD1 (6 bases). V was trimmed by 5 bases and J by 7 bases, leaving 18 bases between them. Germline-derived CDR1 and CDR2 are SGHRS and YFSETQ. CDR3 length: 14 amino acids. CDR3 in DNA: TGCGCCAGCAGTTCGGTACAGGGCGGAGTTGAAGCTTTCTTT. Residues: CASSSVQGGVEAFF.

V gene TRBV6-5 combines with J gene TRBJ1-4; D is undetermined. Per the germline V gene, CDR1 is MNHEY and CDR2 is SVGAGI. There are 15 residues in the CDR3. The ends were cut back, 7 bases at V and 3 bases at J, with 15 bases in the middle. CDR3 nucleotide sequence: TGTGCCAGCACCCGCCGAGGGCGATCTAATGAAAAACTGTTTTTT. It codes for CASTRRGRSNEKLFF.

The rearrangement uses TRBV25-1 and TRBJ2-7; 7 nucleotides line up with TRBD2. The CDR3 is made up of 15 amino acids. Losses at the gene ends were 4 bases for V and 3 bases for J; bases not matched to a gene: 9. The V gene's germline CDR1 is MGHDK and CDR2 SYGVNS. CDR3 sequence (DNA): TGTGCCAGCAGTGGCCTAAGGCAGCGGGACTACGAGCAGTACTTC. This encodes CASSGLRQRDYEQYF.

Comments on this clone: Other DNA sequences within the sample encode an identical CDR3. The rearrangement uses TRBV20-1 and TRBJ1-2; tentative D call: TRBD1 (5 bases). Germline assignment: CDR1 DFQATT and CDR2 SNEGSKA (reference sequence). Trimming shortened V by 6 bases and J by 6 bases, and 8 bases separated the two germline ends. The CDR3 sequence is 10 residues long. The CDR3 DNA reads as TGCAGTGCAAGGGGTAATGGCTACACCTTC. It is translated as CSARGNGYTF.

This rearrangement joins TRBV5-1 to TRBJ2-3, with D unclear. The CDR3 is 13 residues long. The V gene lost 0 bases and the J gene lost 6 bases, with 8 bases spanning the gap. Looked up from germline, CDR1 is SGHRS and CDR2 is YFSETQ. CDR3: CASSLGEGDTQYF. In DNA, the CDR3 is TGCGCCAGCAGCTTGGGGGAAGGGGATACGCAGTATTTT.

Regarding this clone: Other DNA sequences in the sample encode the same CDR3. The rearrangement links TRBV7-3 to TRBJ1-1; D not certain. CDR1 is SGHTA and CDR2 is FQGTGA in the germline V gene. This CDR3 is built from 14 residues. The V end was cut by 0 bases, the J end by 3 bases, with 8 bases between. CDR3 sequence reads: CASSLTGPDTEAFF. The CDR3 bases are TGTGCCAGCAGCTTAACTGGTCCCGACACTGAAGCTTTCTTT.

The sample holds one count of this clone. The chain uses TRBV15 and TRBJ2-5; perhaps TRBD1 as D (6 bases). The CDR3 spans 14 residues. Germline V gene sequence: CDR1 LNHNV, CDR2 YYDKDF (reference sequence). The V end lost 4 bases, the J end lost 3 bases, and 12 bases lay between the germline ends. The CDR3 is CATSTTGMEETQYF. The CDR3 region has the DNA TGTGCCACCAGCACCACAGGGATGGAAGAGACCCAGTACTTC. The full variable domain, in which reference TRBV15 and TRBJ2-5 provide the parts outside the CDR3, is DAMVIQNPRYQVTQFGKPVTLSCSQTLNHNVMYWYQQKSSQAPKLLFHYYDKDFNNEADTPDNFQSRRPNTSFCFLDIRSPGLGDTAMYLCATSTTGMEETQYFGPGTRLLVL.

The chain employs TRBV5-8 and TRBJ1-1; D perhaps matches TRBD1 (5 bases). CDR3 length: 13 amino acids. Germline V gives CDR1 SGHTS, CDR2 YDEGEE. V lost 0 bases and J lost 11, with 14 bases in between. The CDR3 region has the DNA TGTGCCAGCAGCTTGGACGAGACAGCCCGCGCTTTCTTT. This gives the protein CASSLDETARAFF.

This sequence joins TRBV11-2 and TRBJ1-4; TRBD1 agrees at 9 bases. Germline V gene lookup returns CDR1 SGHAT and CDR2 FQNNGV. V was pared by 4 bases and J by 6 bases, with 9 bases of the junction left unmatched. The CDR3 loop spans 16 amino acids. The CDR3 here is CASSSNRGRSDEKLFF. CDR3 in DNA: TGTGCCAGCAGCTCTAACAGGGGGCGCTCGGATGAAAAACTGTTTTTT. The full variable domain, completed using reference TRBV11-2 and TRBJ1-4, is EAGVAQSPRYKIIEKRQSVAFWCNPISGHATLYWYQQILGQGPKLLIQFQNNGVVDDSQLPKDRFSAERLKGVDSTLKIQPAKLEDSAVYLCASSSNRGRSDEKLFFGSGTQLSVL.

V and J are TRBV5-4 and TRBJ2-3, with 11 bases aligning to TRBD2. CDR3 length: 16 amino acids. Looked up from germline, CDR1 is SGHNT and CDR2 is YYREEE (reference sequence). The junction had 5 bases not matched to a gene; V was cut back by 4 bases and J by 1 base. The CDR3 is CASSVRTSGRTDTQYF. The CDR3 bases are TGTGCCAGCAGCGTCAGGACTAGCGGGCGCACAGATACGCAGTATTTT.

The chain links TRBV2 to TRBJ2-7; D is perhaps TRBD1 or TRBD2 (5 bases each). The V end lost 8 bases, the J end lost 2 bases, and 13 bases lay between the germline ends. This CDR3 comprises 13 residues. Germline assignment: CDR1 SNHLY and CDR2 FYNNEI. CDR3 loop: CASGLMGPYEQYF. CDR3 bases: TGTGCCAGCGGACTGATGGGACCCTACGAGCAGTACTTC. Full variable domain (outside the CDR3, taken from reference TRBV2 and TRBJ2-7): EPEVTQTPSHQVTQMGQEVILRCVPISNHLYFYWYRQILGQKVEFLVSFYNNEISEKSEIFDDQFSVERPDGSNFTLKIRSTKLEDSAMYFCASGLMGPYEQYFGPGTRLTVT.

This CDR3 reads CASSPAREAEAFF. The DNA of the CDR3 is TGTGCCAGCAGCCCGGCCAGGGAGGCTGAAGCTTTCTTT. The chain links TRBV7-3 to TRBJ1-1; TRBD1 is a possible D gene (5 bases). The V and J ends lost 5 bases and 6 bases respectively, with 13 bases between them. The CDR3 contains 13 residues. Germline V gene lookup returns CDR1 SGHTA and CDR2 FQGTGA.

This chain links TRBV5-8 with TRBJ2-2, with TRBD1 identical over 7 bases. This CDR3 has 14 residues. Trimming cost V 2 bases and J 4 bases; bases outside gene matches: 2. Germline lookup yields CDR1 SGHTS and CDR2 YDEGEE. This CDR3 is CASSFHRGTGELFF. Here the CDR3 DNA reads TGTGCCAGCAGCTTCCACAGGGGCACCGGGGAGCTGTTTTTT.

A few counts support this clone. The genes are TRBV6-6 and TRBJ2-1; D not certain. This CDR3 is built from 13 residues. Trimming removed 4 bases from V and 5 bases from J, with 9 bases in between. The germline V gene encodes CDR1 MNHNY and CDR2 SVGAGI (reference sequence). The CDR3 region has the DNA TGTGCCAGCAGTTCTTCTTGGGACAATGAGCAGTTCTTC. Translation gives CASSSSWDNEQFF.

Written as DNA, the CDR3 is TGTGCCAGCAGCCCGGCGGGCCTGGGCTGGTACCAAGAGACCCAGTACTTC. Its protein is CASSPAGLGWYQETQYF. The genes are TRBV7-2 and TRBJ2-5; D possibly corresponds to TRBD2 (5 bases). Trimming took off 5 bases at V and 0 bases at J, with 19 bases between the two ends. The CDR3 length is 17 residues. CDR1 and CDR2 (germline): SGHTA, FQGNSA.

This clone was detected once. The chain joins TRBV19 to TRBJ2-2; 11 nucleotides agree with TRBD2. Germline CDR1 is LNHDA and CDR2 is SQIVND (reference sequence). CDR3 length: 16 residues. J gave up 5 bases and V 8 bases, and 10 bases lay outside the gene matches. CDR3: CASEGTSGGATGELFF. CDR3 coding DNA: TGTGCCAGTGAGGGGACTAGCGGAGGGGCGACCGGGGAGCTGTTTTTT. The variable domain in full, completed from reference TRBV19 and TRBJ2-2, reads DGGITQSPKYLFRKEGQNVTLSCEQNLNHDAMYWYRQDPGQGLRLIYYSQIVNDFQKGDIAEGYSVSREKKESFPLTVTSAQKNPTAFYLCASEGTSGGATGELFFGEGSRLTVL.

This chain joins TRBV2 and TRBJ1-1; D unclear. This CDR3 has 12 residues. Germline lookup yields CDR1 SNHLY and CDR2 FYNNEI. Deletions cut 6 bases from V and 5 bases from J, with 10 bases between. In DNA form, the CDR3 reads TGTGCCAGCAGGAGCGGAGGGACTGAAGCTTTCTTT. Translation: CASRSGGTEAFF.

The chain uses TRBV2 and TRBJ2-7, with D perhaps matching TRBD2 (5 bases). Germline CDR1 and CDR2: SNHLY and FYNNEI. This CDR3 is built from 14 residues. The germline V and J ends were trimmed by 8 bases and 3 bases, with 17 bases remaining between them. The CDR3 DNA sequence: TGTGCCAGCTCCTACGGGATCGAGGACTACGAGCAGTACTTC. This gives the protein CASSYGIEDYEQYF.

In its sample, this clone was seen many times. This sample includes further DNA sequences coding for the same CDR3. The rearrangement uses TRBV11-3 and TRBJ2-1, with D unresolved. CDR1 SGHNT and CDR2 YENEEA come from the germline V gene. This CDR3 region has 14 residues. V shed 1 base and J shed 7 bases, with 11 bases lying between them. The CDR3 DNA follows: TGTGCCAGCAGCTTAGGACGGAGTTCAAATGAGCAGTTCTTC. This sequence encodes CASSLGRSSNEQFF.